This T cell receptor beta chain was recovered during a study of CD8+ T cells in alopecia areata. Specified treatment: oral pan-JAK inhibitor, 5-10 mg twice daily. The authors extracted RNA and reverse transcribed it into cDNA as the sequencing template. Sequenced by immunoSEQ multiplex PCR; TCRdb stores in-frame clones only, minus some. The sample consists of roughly 100,000 clones, approximately 84% of them appearing once. About this clone: What it binds is unknown.

Germline values: CDR1 SGHRS, CDR2 YFSETQ. The CDR3 is 12 residues long. With 0 bases removed from V and 5 bases from J, the gap between germline ends came to 5 bases. Points from the study as a whole: Scalp clonality and expanded CD8+ clones among the top 100 fell significantly with tofacitinib.

The chain recombines TRBV5-1 with TRBJ1-1, with D uncertain. The clonotype comes from a human donor with alopecia areata. The specimen comprised CD8+ T cells sorted from blood, sampled between weeks 30 and 35, from a patient treated with tofacitinib. CDR3 amino acids: CASSLVGTEAFF. DNA of the CDR3: TGCGCCAGCAGCTTGGTTGGGACTGAAGCTTTCTTT.